What follows are 22 T cell receptor beta chains derived from one specimen sequenced in a study of technical replicates of blood from a handful of donors. Libraries were prepared by immunoSEQ multiplex PCR; TCRdb keeps only in-frame clonotypes and omits some of them. The sample contains around 83,000 clones, roughly 94% of which appear only once. The sample consisted of T cells isolated from PBMCs. The source of these receptors is a human donor in good health.

This clone was observed a few times. This rearrangement joins TRBV19 to TRBJ1-5; possibly TRBD1 for D (6 bases). CDR1 is LNHDA, CDR2 SQIVND, per germline (reference sequence). The CDR3 contains 11 residues. V shed 7 bases and J shed 16 bases, with 17 bases lying between them. The CDR3 protein is CASKGGAITHF. Here the CDR3 DNA reads TGTGCCAGTAAAGGGGGGGCCATCACTCATTTT.

This clone appeared once. This sequence joins TRBV7-8 and TRBJ2-4; D possibly corresponds to TRBD2 (5 bases). The CDR3 is 16 amino acids. The V gene lost 3 bases and the J gene lost 0 bases, with 12 bases spanning the gap. Germline assignment: CDR1 SGHVS and CDR2 FQNEAQ. The CDR3 protein is CASSFGSEVAKNIQYF. The CDR3 nucleotides read TGTGCCAGCAGCTTCGGTAGCGAGGTAGCCAAAAACATTCAGTACTTC.

This chain uses TRBV9 with TRBJ2-1, with D possibly being TRBD2 (5 bases). Germline CDR1 reads SGDLS; CDR2 reads YYNGEE. The CDR3 sequence is 15 residues long. Trimming took off 4 bases at V and 4 bases at J, with 15 bases between the two ends. The CDR3 here is CASSPEGLGYNEQFF. CDR3 DNA: TGTGCCAGCAGCCCCGAGGGTCTCGGGTACAATGAGCAGTTCTTC.

As for this clone: The junction differs from germline at one of its ends, possibly a read error. The V call is TRBV5-1, the J call TRBJ2-7, with D maybe TRBD2 (5 bases). The germline V gene encodes CDR1 SGHRS and CDR2 YFSETQ. This CDR3 spans 15 amino acids. The CDR3 protein is CASTLDATTSYEQYF. In nucleotides, the CDR3 is TGCGCCAGCACCTTGGACGCGACTACCAGCTACGAGCAGTACTTC.

CDR3 amino acids: CASSLTLEGGGNEKLFF. CDR3 nucleotides: TGTGCCAGCAGTTTAACGTTGGAGGGCGGAGGTAATGAAAAACTGTTTTTT. The V call is TRBV28, the J call TRBJ1-4; D is unclear. Germline V gives CDR1 MDHEN, CDR2 SYDVKM. The CDR3 runs to 17 residues. Trimming stripped 2 bases from V and 4 bases from J, with 17 bases between.

This clone was observed once. The V gene is TRBV6-5, the J gene TRBJ2-4; 10 bases agree with TRBD1. V shed 9 bases and J 9 bases; nucleotides not matched to a gene: 8. The CDR3 runs 13 residues. Germline loops: CDR1 MNHEY, CDR2 SVGAGI. CDR3 DNA: TGTGCCAGTGGGACAGGGGAGGGGAGCATTCAGTACTTC. This encodes CASGTGEGSIQYF.

This chain links TRBV7-9 with TRBJ2-7, with D possibly being TRBD2 (6 bases). Germline assignment: CDR1 SEHNR and CDR2 FQNEAQ (reference sequence). Trimming took 4 bases from V and 4 from J, leaving 20 bases between them. This CDR3 region has 16 residues. The CDR3, as DNA: TGTGCCAGCAGCTCCCCCGGGGGACTGCAGATATACGAGCAGTACTTC. It encodes CASSSPGGLQIYEQYF.

The chain joins TRBV30 to TRBJ1-2, with a possible D match to TRBD1 (6 bases). Germline assignment: CDR1 GTSNPN and CDR2 SVGIG (reference sequence). The CDR3 spans 13 residues. Trimming removed 5 bases from V and 6 bases from J, with 16 bases in between. This CDR3 reads CAWEASRGDGYTF. The CDR3 coding sequence is TGTGCCTGGGAGGCGAGCAGGGGTGATGGCTACACCTTC.

The V gene is TRBV4-1, the J gene TRBJ1-5, with D maybe TRBD1 (5 bases). Trimming shortened V by 5 bases and J by 5 bases, and 16 bases separated the two germline ends. The CDR3 spans 15 residues. The germline CDR1 and CDR2 sequences are MGHRA and YSYEKL. CDR3 protein: CASSAPGSRDQPQHF. The CDR3 nucleotides read TGCGCCAGCAGCGCACCAGGGTCTCGGGATCAGCCCCAGCATTTT.

The chain recombines TRBV2 with TRBJ1-2; weak D call: TRBD1 (6 bases). Trimming shortened V by 3 bases and J by 8 bases, and 10 bases separated the two germline ends. CDR1 is SNHLY, CDR2 FYNNEI, per germline. This CDR3 is built from 12 residues. DNA for the CDR3: TGTGCCAGCAGTGATGAAAGGGGGGGCTACACCTTC. Protein: CASSDERGGYTF.

The CDR3 spells CASSPPGYTDTQYF. The CDR3 coding sequence is TGTGCCAGCAGCCCCCCGGGATACACAGATACGCAGTATTTT. The chain links TRBV5-6 to TRBJ2-3, with a possible D match to TRBD2 (5 bases). This CDR3 comprises 14 residues. V lost 4 bases and J lost 2, with 11 bases in between. The germline CDR1 and CDR2 sequences are SGHDT and YYEEEE. The full variable domain, rest sourced from reference TRBV5-6 and TRBJ2-3, is DAGVTQSPTHLIKTRGQQVTLRCSPKSGHDTVSWYQQALGQGPQFIFQYYEEEERQRGNFPDRFSGHQFPNYSSELNVNALLLGDSALYLCASSPPGYTDTQYFGPGTRLTVL.

The gene calls are TRBV21-1 and TRBJ2-2; TRBD2 is the table's D call, not checked against the DNA. TRBV21-1 is a documented pseudogene. The CDR3 runs 19 residues. The CDR3 bases are TGTGCCAGCAGCAAAGAAGAGGGGACTAGCGGGAGGCCCGCCGGGGAGCTGTTTTTT. This translates into CASSKEEGTSGRPAGELFF.

The CDR3: CALAKGEGYTF. The CDR3 DNA reads as TGTGCCCTAGCTAAGGGGGAAGGCTACACCTTC. The chain has TRBV30 and TRBJ1-2, with a weak D call TRBD1 (6 bases). Trimming left V 8 bases short and J 8 bases short, with 15 bases between. Germline values: CDR1 GTSNPN, CDR2 SVGIG (reference sequence). The CDR3 is made up of 11 amino acids.

The chain employs TRBV10-3 and TRBJ2-7; D unclear. CDR3 length: 13 amino acids. Germline CDR1 is ENHRY and CDR2 is SYGVKD. Trimming pared 10 bases from V and 3 bases from J, leaving 16 bases between. The CDR3 sequence: CATRRALDYEQYF. DNA of the CDR3: TGTGCCACCCGACGTGCCCTAGACTACGAGCAGTACTTC.

The V and J genes are TRBV7-9 and TRBJ2-3; 7 nucleotides line up with TRBD1. The V segment lost 3 bases and the J segment 4 bases; nucleotides outside the gene matches: 4. This CDR3 is 14 amino acids long. CDR1 is SEHNR, CDR2 FQNEAQ, per germline (reference sequence). This chain's CDR3 is CASSFSQGADTQYF. The CDR3, as DNA: TGTGCCAGCAGCTTCAGTCAGGGGGCAGATACGCAGTATTTT.

The rearrangement joins TRBV5-4 to TRBJ2-7; 7 bases match TRBD2. The J segment lost 7 bases and the V segment lost 0 bases, leaving 13 bases of the junction unmatched. The CDR3 contains 16 residues. The germline CDR1 and CDR2 sequences are SGHNT and YYREEE (reference sequence). CDR3 region: CASSLVSGGSSYEQYF. CDR3 nucleotide sequence: TGTGCCAGCAGCTTGGTATCGGGCGGGAGTTCGTATGAGCAGTACTTC. Supplemented by reference TRBV5-4 and TRBJ2-7, the full variable domain reads ETGVTQSPTHLIKTRGQQVTLRCSSQSGHNTVSWYQQALGQGPQFIFQYYREEENGRGNFPPRFSGLQFPNYSSELNVNALELDDSALYLCASSLVSGGSSYEQYFGPGTRLTVT.

This chain joins TRBV29-1 and TRBJ2-2, with TRBD2 matching over 12 bases. Unmatched junction bases numbered 5, after V lost 6 bases and J lost 6 bases. Germline values: CDR1 SQVTM, CDR2 ANQGSEA. CDR3 length: 14 residues. The CDR3 DNA reads TGCAGCGTCCAGGGACTAGCGGGCGCCGGGGAGCTGTTTTTT. It is translated as CSVQGLAGAGELFF.

The chain is built from TRBV6-6 and TRBJ1-4; D not certain. Germline V gene sequence: CDR1 MNHNY, CDR2 SVGAGI (reference sequence). The CDR3 has 14 amino acids. The germline V and J ends were trimmed by 5 bases and 0 bases, with 7 bases remaining between them. The CDR3 spells CASSPTTTNEKLFF. The CDR3 region has the DNA TGTGCCAGCAGTCCGACAACAACTAATGAAAAACTGTTTTTT.

This chain connects TRBV5-1 to TRBJ2-5; maybe TRBD2 (6 bases). V was trimmed by 5 bases and J by 5 bases, leaving 10 bases between them. CDR1 is SGHRS and CDR2 is YFSETQ in the germline V gene. The CDR3 has 12 amino acids. CDR3 bases: TGCGCCAGCAGTATGGAGGGGGAGACCCAGTACTTC. Protein sequence: CASSMEGETQYF. Using reference TRBV5-1 and TRBJ2-5 for the parts outside the CDR3, the full variable domain is KAGVTQTPRYLIKTRGQQVTLSCSPISGHRSVSWYQQTPGQGLQFLFEYFSETQRNKGNFPGRFSGRQFSNSRSEMNVSTLELGDSALYLCASSMEGETQYFGPGTRLLVL.

The table lists this clone with a count of one. V is TRBV7-9 and J is TRBJ2-5; a weak D match, TRBD1 (5 bases). CDR3 size: 12 residues. The V end was cut by 1 base, the J end by 13 bases, with 13 bases between. The germline CDR1 and CDR2 sequences are SEHNR and FQNEAQ (reference sequence). In DNA form, the CDR3 reads TGTGCCAGCAGCTTAGATTTGGGGCCCGGGTACTTC. This translates into CASSLDLGPGYF.

The CDR3 nucleotides read TGCGCCAGCAGCGGAGGAGTAGGCAATGAGCAGTTCTTC. Translated, it gives CASSGGVGNEQFF. The rearrangement links TRBV5-1 to TRBJ2-1; D perhaps matches TRBD2 (5 bases). V dropped 4 bases and J dropped 6 bases, with 11 bases sitting between them. The CDR3 is 13 residues long. The germline gives CDR1 SGHRS, CDR2 YFSETQ.

The chain is built from TRBV9 and TRBJ1-2; TRBD1 matches 7 bases. CDR1 and CDR2 (germline): SGDLS, YYNGEE. This CDR3 region has 15 residues. The trim removed 3 bases at V and 2 bases at J, leaving 7 bases unmatched. CDR3 bases: TGTGCCAGCAGCGGATCAAGGGGGCTAAACTATGGCTACACCTTC. This translates into CASSGSRGLNYGYTF. Full variable domain (rest looked up from reference TRBV9 and TRBJ1-2): DSGVTQTPKHLITATGQRVTLRCSPRSGDLSVYWYQQSLDQGLQFLIQYYNGEERAKGNILERFSAQQFPDLHSELNLSSLELGDSALYFCASSGSRGLNYGYTFGSGTRLTVV.